Listed below are T cell receptor beta chains from one sample, sequenced in a study of PD-L1 blockade in urothelial cancer. TCRdb keeps only in-frame clones here, not all; method: immunoSEQ multiplex PCR. The sample yields more than 45,000 clones, roughly four fifths seen once. The sequenced sample was PBMCs, obtained around atezolizumab (anti-PD-L1) treatment. Source of these receptors: an older man with urothelial cancer. The CDR3 runs from the conserved cysteine through the conserved F or W. Fields, in order: D gene, clone size, V gene, J gene, CDR3 protein, CDR3 DNA. D genes are given only for firm matches. Rows give clone size only sometimes, using once, few, many, or a class for an expanded clone.

D gene: -; clone size: -; V gene: TRBV14; J gene: TRBJ2-2; CDR3 protein: CASSRQMNTGELFF; CDR3 DNA: TGTGCCAGCAGCCGACAGATGAACACCGGGGAGCTGTTTTTT
D gene: -; clone size: few; V gene: TRBV6-5; J gene: TRBJ1-2; CDR3 protein: CASSWRGGGYTF; CDR3 DNA: TGTGCCAGCAGTTGGCGGGGGGGTGGCTACACCTTC
D gene: TRBD1; clone size: medium-sized; V gene: TRBV7-9; J gene: TRBJ1-6; CDR3 protein: CASSLLDRGPGNSPLHF; CDR3 DNA: TGTGCCAGCAGCCTCCTAGACAGGGGTCCGGGTAATTCACCCCTCCACTTT
D gene: TRBD1; clone size: -; V gene: TRBV4-2; J gene: TRBJ1-3; CDR3 protein: CASSQAVGDSRNTIYF; CDR3 DNA: TGTGCCAGCAGCCAAGCTGTCGGGGACAGCCGAAACACCATATATTTT
D gene: TRBD1; clone size: -; V gene: TRBV28; J gene: TRBJ1-2; CDR3 protein: CASRLAGQPYGYTF; CDR3 DNA: TGTGCCAGCAGGCTTGCGGGACAGCCCTATGGCTACACCTTC
D gene: TRBD2; clone size: -; V gene: TRBV7-3; J gene: TRBJ2-7; CDR3 protein: CASSPSGGTRPHF; CDR3 DNA: TGTGCCAGCAGCCCCTCGGGAGGGACCCGCCCGCACTTC
D gene: -; clone size: -; V gene: TRBV11-3; J gene: TRBJ2-3; CDR3 protein: CASSLVASRTDTQYF; CDR3 DNA: TGTGCCAGCAGCTTGGTGGCCTCTCGCACAGATACGCAGTATTTT
D gene: TRBD2; clone size: -; V gene: TRBV7-2; J gene: TRBJ2-3; CDR3 protein: CASSMLAGGTDTQYF; CDR3 DNA: TGTGCCAGCAGCATGCTAGCGGGGGGCACAGATACGCAGTATTTT
D gene: -; clone size: -; V gene: TRBV28; J gene: TRBJ1-4; CDR3 protein: CASSLRGVRLFF; CDR3 DNA: TGTGCCAGCAGTTTACGCGGGGTACGACTGTTTTTT
D gene: TRBD1; clone size: -; V gene: TRBV19; J gene: TRBJ2-7; CDR3 protein: CASSTTGGVYEQYF; CDR3 DNA: TGTGCCAGTAGTACTACAGGGGGCGTCTACGAGCAGTACTTC
D gene: TRBD2; clone size: -; V gene: TRBV7-2; J gene: TRBJ2-7; CDR3 protein: CASSTSGQPSYEQYF; CDR3 DNA: TGTGCCAGCAGTACTAGCGGCCAACCGTCCTACGAGCAGTACTTC
D gene: -; clone size: -; V gene: TRBV4-1; J gene: TRBJ2-4; CDR3 protein: CASSQLVGNIQYF; CDR3 DNA: TGCGCCAGCAGCCAACTAGTTGGAAACATTCAGTACTTC
D gene: TRBD1; clone size: -; V gene: TRBV5-5; J gene: TRBJ1-2; CDR3 protein: CASGPDRGFGYTF; CDR3 DNA: TGTGCCAGCGGACCAGACAGGGGTTTTGGCTACACCTTC
D gene: TRBD1; clone size: -; V gene: TRBV5-1; J gene: TRBJ2-3; CDR3 protein: CASRPRGLVTDTQYF; CDR3 DNA: TGCGCCAGCAGGCCCAGGGGGCTGGTAACAGATACGCAGTATTTT
D gene: -; clone size: -; V gene: TRBV7-3; J gene: TRBJ1-2; CDR3 protein: CASSPGHNPVNYGYTF; CDR3 DNA: TGTGCCAGCAGCCCCGGACACAACCCGGTAAACTATGGCTACACCTTC
D gene: TRBD2; clone size: -; V gene: TRBV9; J gene: TRBJ2-5; CDR3 protein: CASSATSGGARGETQYF; CDR3 DNA: TGTGCCAGCAGCGCGACTAGCGGGGGGGCCCGGGGTGAGACCCAGTACTTC
D gene: TRBD2; clone size: -; V gene: TRBV2; J gene: TRBJ2-1; CDR3 protein: CASSGLAGVYEQFF; CDR3 DNA: TGTGCCAGCAGTGGACTAGCGGGAGTATATGAGCAGTTCTTC
D gene: -; clone size: -; V gene: TRBV6-6; J gene: TRBJ2-3; CDR3 protein: CASSYSTGRTDTQYF; CDR3 DNA: TGTGCCAGCAGTTACTCGACGGGTCGCACAGATACGCAGTATTTT
D gene: -; clone size: -; V gene: TRBV5-1; J gene: TRBJ2-2; CDR3 protein: CASSFSVGNRDTGELFF; CDR3 DNA: TGCGCCAGCAGCTTCTCGGTTGGAAACAGGGACACCGGGGAGCTGTTTTTT
D gene: -; clone size: -; V gene: TRBV5-6; J gene: TRBJ1-2; CDR3 protein: CASSTKGLFGYTF; CDR3 DNA: TGTGCCAGCAGTACGAAGGGGTTATTTGGCTACACCTTC
D gene: TRBD2; clone size: medium-sized; V gene: TRBV27; J gene: TRBJ2-7; CDR3 protein: CASSLLTSRTYEQYF; CDR3 DNA: TGTGCCAGCAGTTTATTGACTAGCCGGACCTACGAGCAGTACTTC
D gene: TRBD2; clone size: few; V gene: TRBV4-1; J gene: TRBJ2-7; CDR3 protein: CASSQPRGLAGVEQYF; CDR3 DNA: TGCGCCAGCAGCCAACCTCGAGGCCTAGCGGGAGTCGAGCAGTACTTC
D gene: -; clone size: -; V gene: TRBV11-3; J gene: TRBJ2-2; CDR3 protein: CASSFRQNTGELFF; CDR3 DNA: TGTGCCAGCAGCTTCAGGCAGAACACCGGGGAGCTGTTTTTT
D gene: -; clone size: -; V gene: TRBV7-2; J gene: TRBJ2-1; CDR3 protein: CASSRYGGQQFF; CDR3 DNA: TGTGCCAGCAGCCGTTACGGGGGACAGCAGTTCTTC
D gene: TRBD1; clone size: -; V gene: TRBV5-1; J gene: TRBJ1-5; CDR3 protein: CASSLGQGSSQPQHF; CDR3 DNA: TGCGCCAGCAGCTTGGGACAGGGTTCCAGTCAGCCCCAGCATTTT
D gene: TRBD2; clone size: few; V gene: TRBV14; J gene: TRBJ2-7; CDR3 protein: CASSQDRLAEQYF; CDR3 DNA: TGTGCCAGCAGCCAAGATCGACTAGCGGAGCAGTACTTC
D gene: -; clone size: -; V gene: TRBV18; J gene: TRBJ1-4; CDR3 protein: CASSPVATNEKLFF; CDR3 DNA: TGTGCCAGCTCACCAGTCGCAACTAATGAAAAACTGTTTTTT
D gene: TRBD2; clone size: -; V gene: TRBV19; J gene: TRBJ2-7; CDR3 protein: CASSIGGLAGDSYEQYF; CDR3 DNA: TGTGCCAGTAGTATAGGAGGACTAGCGGGAGACTCCTACGAGCAGTACTTC
D gene: -; clone size: -; V gene: TRBV30; J gene: TRBJ2-1; CDR3 protein: CAWEIGGSYNEQFF; CDR3 DNA: TGTGCCTGGGAGATCGGGGGCTCCTACAATGAGCAGTTCTTC
D gene: -; clone size: -; V gene: TRBV6-5; J gene: TRBJ2-7; CDR3 protein: CASSEGVPYEQYF; CDR3 DNA: TGTGCCAGCAGTGAAGGAGTTCCCTACGAGCAGTACTTC
D gene: -; clone size: -; V gene: TRBV10-3; J gene: TRBJ2-7; CDR3 protein: CAISGSPGEQYF; CDR3 DNA: TGTGCCATCAGTGGGAGCCCTGGCGAGCAGTACTTC
D gene: -; clone size: -; V gene: TRBV7-2; J gene: TRBJ2-1; CDR3 protein: CASSLDSSSYNEQFF; CDR3 DNA: TGTGCCAGCAGCCTGGACAGCAGCTCCTACAATGAGCAGTTCTTC
D gene: TRBD1; clone size: few; V gene: TRBV12-5; J gene: TRBJ2-7; CDR3 protein: CASGTGQGASEQYF; CDR3 DNA: TGTGCTAGTGGGACAGGACAGGGAGCGTCCGAGCAGTACTTC
D gene: -; clone size: -; V gene: TRBV20-1; J gene: TRBJ2-3; CDR3 protein: CSAIRGLTQYF; CDR3 DNA: TGCAGTGCTATCAGGGGTCTCACGCAGTATTTT
D gene: TRBD1; clone size: few; V gene: TRBV27; J gene: TRBJ2-7; CDR3 protein: CASSLAGGRLLYEQYF; CDR3 DNA: TGTGCCAGCAGTTTAGCAGGGGGCAGACTTTTGTACGAGCAGTACTTC
D gene: -; clone size: -; V gene: TRBV19; J gene: TRBJ2-1; CDR3 protein: CATARGARNEQFF; CDR3 DNA: TGTGCCACCGCACGGGGGGCGAGGAATGAGCAGTTCTTC
D gene: -; clone size: -; V gene: TRBV5-1; J gene: TRBJ2-7; CDR3 protein: CASSLGTQTYEQYF; CDR3 DNA: TGCGCCAGCAGCTTGGGGACACAAACCTACGAGCAGTACTTC
D gene: TRBD2; clone size: -; V gene: TRBV10-3; J gene: TRBJ2-3; CDR3 protein: CAISDQAGGKGTDTQYF; CDR3 DNA: TGTGCCATCAGTGACCAAGCGGGGGGAAAGGGCACAGATACGCAGTATTTT
D gene: -; clone size: once; V gene: TRBV4-3; J gene: TRBJ1-1; CDR3 protein: CASSLLSGGTEAFF; CDR3 DNA: TGCGCCAGCAGCCTCTTATCGGGGGGGACTGAAGCTTTCTTT
D gene: -; clone size: -; V gene: TRBV28; J gene: TRBJ1-2; CDR3 protein: CASTGRFGGYTF; CDR3 DNA: TGTGCCAGCACAGGCAGATTCGGCGGCTACACCTTC
D gene: -; clone size: -; V gene: TRBV2; J gene: TRBJ2-2; CDR3 protein: CASSGSGNTGELFF; CDR3 DNA: TGTGCCAGCAGTGGGTCAGGGAACACCGGGGAGCTGTTTTTT
D gene: TRBD1; clone size: -; V gene: TRBV6-1; J gene: TRBJ1-5; CDR3 protein: CASRGTGKWNQPQHF; CDR3 DNA: TGTGCCAGCAGGGGGACAGGGAAATGGAATCAGCCCCAGCATTTT
D gene: -; clone size: -; V gene: TRBV5-4; J gene: TRBJ2-5; CDR3 protein: CASSLIQETQYF; CDR3 DNA: TGTGCCAGCAGCTTGATTCAGGAGACCCAGTACTTC
D gene: -; clone size: many; V gene: TRBV2; J gene: TRBJ1-1; CDR3 protein: CASSARGTEAFF; CDR3 DNA: TGTGCCAGCAGTGCTAGGGGCACTGAAGCTTTCTTT
D gene: -; clone size: -; V gene: TRBV11-3; J gene: TRBJ2-5; CDR3 protein: CASSLWAGGETQYF; CDR3 DNA: TGTGCCAGCAGCCTATGGGCAGGTGGGGAGACCCAGTACTTC
D gene: -; clone size: -; V gene: TRBV29-1; J gene: TRBJ1-1; CDR3 protein: CSVSRRDFRDTEAFF; CDR3 DNA: TGCAGCGTGAGCAGAAGGGACTTTCGGGACACTGAAGCTTTCTTT
D gene: TRBD2; clone size: -; V gene: TRBV6-5; J gene: TRBJ2-2; CDR3 protein: CASRTRGGRTGELFF; CDR3 DNA: TGTGCCAGCAGAACGCGGGGAGGGCGCACCGGGGAGCTGTTTTTT
D gene: TRBD1; clone size: -; V gene: TRBV7-6; J gene: TRBJ2-7; CDR3 protein: CASSSRDRLLPTEQYF; CDR3 DNA: TGTGCCAGCAGCTCCCGGGACAGGTTATTACCAACCGAGCAGTACTTC
D gene: -; clone size: -; V gene: TRBV21-1; J gene: TRBJ2-1; CDR3 protein: CASSLFGTSGSQWRNEQFF; CDR3 DNA: TGTGCCAGCAGCCTTTTCGGGACTAGCGGGAGCCAGTGGAGGAATGAGCAGTTCTTC
D gene: TRBD2; clone size: -; V gene: TRBV29-1; J gene: TRBJ2-3; CDR3 protein: CSVEGLARKPAQYF; CDR3 DNA: TGCAGCGTTGAGGGACTAGCGAGAAAACCTGCGCAGTATTTT
D gene: -; clone size: -; V gene: TRBV6-5; J gene: TRBJ1-5; CDR3 protein: CARQEKQNSNQPQHF; CDR3 DNA: TGTGCCAGGCAGGAAAAACAGAATAGCAATCAGCCCCAGCATTTT
D gene: TRBD1; clone size: -; V gene: TRBV18; J gene: TRBJ2-2; CDR3 protein: CASSPRTGNTGELFF; CDR3 DNA: TGTGCCAGCTCACCTCGGACAGGGAACACCGGGGAGCTGTTTTTT
D gene: -; clone size: -; V gene: TRBV19; J gene: TRBJ1-2; CDR3 protein: CASTMGHWGGYGYTF; CDR3 DNA: TGTGCCAGTACCATGGGACATTGGGGTGGCTATGGCTACACCTTC
D gene: -; clone size: -; V gene: TRBV7-9; J gene: TRBJ2-7; CDR3 protein: CASSLAGGLNEQYF; CDR3 DNA: TGTGCCAGCAGCTTAGCGGGGGGGCTCAACGAGCAGTACTTC
D gene: -; clone size: few; V gene: TRBV11-3; J gene: TRBJ2-1; CDR3 protein: CASVARQNNEQFF; CDR3 DNA: TGTGCCAGCGTGGCGAGGCAAAACAATGAGCAGTTCTTC
D gene: TRBD1; clone size: -; V gene: TRBV28; J gene: TRBJ2-7; CDR3 protein: CASSTGTGGKGQYF; CDR3 DNA: TGTGCCAGCAGTACCGGGACAGGGGGCAAGGGGCAGTACTTC
D gene: -; clone size: -; V gene: TRBV6-1; J gene: TRBJ1-5; CDR3 protein: CASSEYVDQPQHF; CDR3 DNA: TGTGCCAGCAGTGAATACGTAGATCAGCCCCAGCATTTT
D gene: TRBD1; clone size: -; V gene: TRBV5-6; J gene: TRBJ2-3; CDR3 protein: CASSLERGRTDTQYF; CDR3 DNA: TGTGCCAGCAGCTTGGAGAGGGGGCGCACAGATACGCAGTATTTT
D gene: -; clone size: -; V gene: TRBV9; J gene: TRBJ2-6; CDR3 protein: CASSVSRMKPGANVLTF; CDR3 DNA: TGTGCCAGCAGCGTTTCCAGGATGAAGCCTGGGGCCAACGTCCTGACTTTC